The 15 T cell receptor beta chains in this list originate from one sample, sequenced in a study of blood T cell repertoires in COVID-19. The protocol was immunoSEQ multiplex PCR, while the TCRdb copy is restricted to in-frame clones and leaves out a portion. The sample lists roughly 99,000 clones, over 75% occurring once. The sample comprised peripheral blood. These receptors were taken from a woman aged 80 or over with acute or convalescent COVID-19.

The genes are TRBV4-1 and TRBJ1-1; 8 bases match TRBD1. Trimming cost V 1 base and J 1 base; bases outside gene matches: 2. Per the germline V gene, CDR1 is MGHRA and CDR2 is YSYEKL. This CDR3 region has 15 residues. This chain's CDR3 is CASSQADRENTEAFF. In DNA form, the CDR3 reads TGCGCCAGCAGCCAAGCGGACAGGGAGAACACTGAAGCTTTCTTT.

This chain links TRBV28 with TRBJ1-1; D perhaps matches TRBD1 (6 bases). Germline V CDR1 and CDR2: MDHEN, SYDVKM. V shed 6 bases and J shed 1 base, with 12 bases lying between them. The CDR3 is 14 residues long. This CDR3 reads CASSSGDTNTEAFF. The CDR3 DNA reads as TGTGCCAGCAGCTCAGGGGATACGAACACTGAAGCTTTCTTT.

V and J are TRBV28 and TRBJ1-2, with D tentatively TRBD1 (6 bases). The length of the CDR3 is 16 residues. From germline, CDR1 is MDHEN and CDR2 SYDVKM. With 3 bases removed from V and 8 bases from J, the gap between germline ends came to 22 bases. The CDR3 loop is CASSLWAGELRSGYTF. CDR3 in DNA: TGTGCCAGCAGTTTGTGGGCAGGGGAACTCCGCTCCGGCTACACCTTC.

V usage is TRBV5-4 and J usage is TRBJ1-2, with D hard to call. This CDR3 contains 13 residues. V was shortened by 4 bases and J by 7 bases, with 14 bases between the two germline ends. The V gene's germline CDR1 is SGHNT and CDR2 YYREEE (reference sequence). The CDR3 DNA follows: TGTGCCAGCAGCCCTTACTTGTGGAGTGGCTACACCTTC. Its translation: CASSPYLWSGYTF.

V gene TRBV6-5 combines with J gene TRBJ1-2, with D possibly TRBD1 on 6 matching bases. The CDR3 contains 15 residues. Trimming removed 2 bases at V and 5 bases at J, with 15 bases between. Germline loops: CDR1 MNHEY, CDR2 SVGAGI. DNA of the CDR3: TGTGCCAGCAGTTACCTGGGAGGGGGTGGGTATGGCTACACCTTC. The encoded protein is CASSYLGGGGYGYTF.

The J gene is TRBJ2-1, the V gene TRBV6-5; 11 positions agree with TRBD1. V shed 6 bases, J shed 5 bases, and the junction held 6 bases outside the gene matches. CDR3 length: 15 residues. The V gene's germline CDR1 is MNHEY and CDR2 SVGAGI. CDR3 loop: CASRGRGQGDNEQFF. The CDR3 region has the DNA TGTGCCAGCAGGGGCAGGGGACAGGGGGACAATGAGCAGTTCTTC.

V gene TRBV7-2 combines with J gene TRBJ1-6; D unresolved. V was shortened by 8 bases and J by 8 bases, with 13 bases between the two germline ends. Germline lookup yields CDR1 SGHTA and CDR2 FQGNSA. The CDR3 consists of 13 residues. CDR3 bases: TGTGCCAGCGCTTACAACGTGGATTCACCCCTCCACTTT. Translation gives CASAYNVDSPLHF.

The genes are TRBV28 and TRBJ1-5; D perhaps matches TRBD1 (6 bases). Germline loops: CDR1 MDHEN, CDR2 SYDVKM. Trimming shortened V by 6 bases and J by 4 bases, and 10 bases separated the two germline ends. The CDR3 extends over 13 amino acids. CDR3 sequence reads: CASRVGQNQPQHF. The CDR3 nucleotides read TGTGCCAGCAGGGTCGGACAGAATCAGCCCCAGCATTTT.

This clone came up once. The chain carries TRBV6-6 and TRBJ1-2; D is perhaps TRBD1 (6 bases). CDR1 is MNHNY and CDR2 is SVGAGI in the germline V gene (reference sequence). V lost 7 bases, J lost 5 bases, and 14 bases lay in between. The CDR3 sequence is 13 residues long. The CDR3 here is CASTITGQYGYTF. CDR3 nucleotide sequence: TGTGCCAGCACCATCACCGGACAGTATGGCTACACCTTC.

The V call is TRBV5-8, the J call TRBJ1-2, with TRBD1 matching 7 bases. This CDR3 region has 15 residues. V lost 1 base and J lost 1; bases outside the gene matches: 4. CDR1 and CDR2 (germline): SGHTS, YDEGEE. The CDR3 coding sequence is TGTGCCAGCAGCTTGCCGGGACAGAGTAACTATGGCTACACCTTC. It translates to CASSLPGQSNYGYTF. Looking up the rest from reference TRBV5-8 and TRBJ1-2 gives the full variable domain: EAGVTQSPTHLIKTRGQQATLRCSPISGHTSVYWYQQALGLGLQFLLWYDEGEERNRGNFPPRFSGRQFPNYSSELNVNALELEDSALYLCASSLPGQSNYGYTFGSGTRLTVV.

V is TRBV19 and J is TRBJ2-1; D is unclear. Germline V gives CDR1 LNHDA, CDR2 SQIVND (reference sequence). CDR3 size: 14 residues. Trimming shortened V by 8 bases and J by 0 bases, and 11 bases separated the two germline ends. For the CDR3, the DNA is TGTGCCAGTGCCCAAGCGAGCTCCTACAATGAGCAGTTCTTC. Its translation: CASAQASSYNEQFF.

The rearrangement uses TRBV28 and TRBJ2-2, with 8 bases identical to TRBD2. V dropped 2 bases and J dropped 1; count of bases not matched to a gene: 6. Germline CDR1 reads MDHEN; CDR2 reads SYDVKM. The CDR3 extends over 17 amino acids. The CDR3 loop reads CASSLRWAGGNTGELFF. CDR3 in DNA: TGTGCCAGCAGTTTACGATGGGCGGGGGGGAACACCGGGGAGCTGTTTTTT.

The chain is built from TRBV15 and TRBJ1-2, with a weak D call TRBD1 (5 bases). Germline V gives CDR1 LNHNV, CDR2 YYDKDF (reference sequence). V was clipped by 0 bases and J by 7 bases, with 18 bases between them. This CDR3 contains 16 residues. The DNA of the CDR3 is TGTGCCACCAGCAGAGATCTGGAGGGGCGAATGGCTGGCTACACCTTC. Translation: CATSRDLEGRMAGYTF.

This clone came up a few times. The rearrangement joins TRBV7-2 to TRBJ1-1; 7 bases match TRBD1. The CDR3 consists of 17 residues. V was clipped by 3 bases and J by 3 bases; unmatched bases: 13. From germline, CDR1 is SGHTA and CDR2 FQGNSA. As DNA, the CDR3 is TGTGCCAGCAGCTTCCTCCTGACAGGGCGGCGGGACACTGAAGCTTTCTTT. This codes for CASSFLLTGRRDTEAFF.

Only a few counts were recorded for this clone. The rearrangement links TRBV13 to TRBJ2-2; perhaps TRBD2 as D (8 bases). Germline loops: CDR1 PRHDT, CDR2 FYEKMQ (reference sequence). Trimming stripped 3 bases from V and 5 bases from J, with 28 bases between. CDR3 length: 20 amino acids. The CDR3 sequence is CASSFTGVLAGGGGTGELFF. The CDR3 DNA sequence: TGTGCCAGCAGCTTTACAGGGGTGCTAGCGGGCGGTGGAGGAACCGGGGAGCTGTTTTTT.